This T cell receptor beta chain comes out of a study of T cell repertoires in cytomegalovirus infection. Study conclusions and caveats: Predominance within the ex vivo response was attributable to HLA-C-restricted CMV-specific TCR beta clonotypes.

TCRdb passed the reads through MiXCR, listing each CDR3 protein once. The repertoire holds about 700,000 distinct CDR3 sequences, with 30% to 35% as singletons. Turning to this clonotype: Its antigen is as yet unknown.

Trimming removed 11 bases from V and 1 base from J, with 19 bases in between. The CDR3 contains 15 residues. In germline, CDR1 is LNHDA, CDR2 SQIVND (reference sequence). The sequence was obtained from a human donor in good health (CMV status not recorded). Some clones in this sample may be carry-over from other donors' samples. This chain uses TRBV19 with TRBJ2-3; perhaps TRBD2 as D (6 bases). The sequencing used cultured PBMCs, collected from culture after CMV antigen stimulation. The CDR3 region has the DNA TGTGCCTCTAAGGTAACGGGAGTGGGCACAGATACGCAGTATTTT. Its translation is CASKVTGVGTDTQYF.